Listed below are T cell receptor beta chains from one sample, sequenced in a study of OX40 agonist ivuxolimab in advanced cancers. Method: immunoSEQ multiplex PCR; TCRdb's copy keeps in-frame clones and lacks some. There are approximately 90,000 clones in the sample; 80% to 90% occur only once, and roughly 4% lies in the top ten. The sample was CD4+ or CD8+ T cells sorted from blood, taken in a trial of the OX40 agonist ivuxolimab. These receptors all stem from an adult with an advanced solid tumor such as melanoma, head and neck, liver or kidney cancer. CDR3s include the opening cysteine and the closing phenylalanine or tryptophan. D genes are given only for firm matches. Expanded clones get a size class; other rows say once, few or many, or leave the size out.

>-|TRBJ1-1|TRBV30|TRBD1
CALTGGTEAFF
TGTGCCTTAACAGGGGGAACTGAAGCTTTCTTT
>-|TRBJ2-2|TRBV6-5|-
CASASEAANTGELFF
TGTGCCAGCGCCTCCGAAGCGGCCAACACCGGGGAGCTGTTTTTT
>-|TRBJ1-2|TRBV7-2|TRBD1
CASSLGTGGNYGYTF
TGTGCCAGCAGCTTAGGGACAGGGGGCAATTATGGCTACACCTTC
>-|TRBJ2-3|TRBV2|TRBD1
CASSGQGSDTQYF
TGTGCCAGCAGCGGACAGGGATCAGATACGCAGTATTTT
>-|TRBJ1-5|TRBV19|-
CASSTGIREQPQHF
TGTGCCAGTAGTACAGGGATCCGAGAACAGCCCCAGCATTTT
>-|TRBJ1-1|TRBV6-5|-
CASSYRATEAFF
TGTGCCAGCAGTTATCGGGCCACTGAAGCTTTCTTT
>-|TRBJ2-5|TRBV30|-
CAWSRETQYF
TGTGCCTGGTCCCGGGAGACCCAGTACTTC
>-|TRBJ2-5|TRBV18|-
CASSPLEGGETQYF
TGTGCCAGCTCACCCCTTGAGGGCGGTGAGACCCAGTACTTC
>few|TRBJ1-1|TRBV9|-
CASNQGSRNTEAFF
TGTGCCAGCAACCAGGGGAGTAGGAACACTGAAGCTTTCTTT
>-|TRBJ2-1|TRBV7-2|TRBD2
CASSLAASGSSYNEQFF
TGTGCCAGCAGCTTAGCGGCTAGCGGGAGCTCCTACAATGAGCAGTTCTTC
>-|TRBJ2-1|TRBV7-3|TRBD1
CASSLTVDRARYNEQFF
TGTGCCAGCAGCTTAACGGTAGACAGGGCCAGGTACAATGAGCAGTTCTTC
>-|TRBJ2-5|TRBV18|-
CASSPRIGEETQYF
TGTGCCAGCTCACCACGGATTGGGGAAGAGACCCAGTACTTC
>-|TRBJ1-4|TRBV29-1|-
CSVKHLDNEKLFF
TGCAGCGTCAAACATTTGGATAATGAAAAACTGTTTTTT
>-|TRBJ2-7|TRBV2|TRBD1
CASSRTGTGFSYEQYF
TGTGCCAGCAGTAGAACCGGGACAGGTTTCTCCTACGAGCAGTACTTC
>-|TRBJ2-3|TRBV27|TRBD2
CASRGTSGTDTQYF
TGTGCCAGCAGAGGGACTAGCGGCACAGATACGCAGTATTTT
>-|TRBJ2-7|TRBV9|TRBD2
CASSPSFSGRVHEQYF
TGTGCCAGCAGCCCTTCATTTAGCGGGAGGGTCCACGAGCAGTACTTC
>-|TRBJ2-3|TRBV25-1|TRBD1
CASRQGQVPTDTQYF
TGTGCCAGCAGACAAGGACAGGTCCCCACAGATACGCAGTATTTT
>-|TRBJ2-5|TRBV7-2|-
CASSYGSPKETQYF
TGTGCCAGCAGCTACGGCAGCCCTAAGGAGACCCAGTACTTC
>-|TRBJ1-5|TRBV6-1|-
CASSDFVGFNQPQHF
TGTGCCAGCAGTGACTTCGTCGGGTTCAATCAGCCCCAGCATTTT
>-|TRBJ2-2|TRBV28|-
CASIRMNTGELFF
TGTGCCAGCATTCGGATGAACACCGGGGAGCTGTTTTTT
>-|TRBJ2-1|TRBV4-2|TRBD2
CASSQVSSLAGEEQFF
TGTGCCAGCAGCCAAGTGAGTTCCCTAGCGGGCGAAGAGCAGTTCTTC
>-|TRBJ2-1|TRBV27|-
CASSLIGVSLIDNEQFF
TGTGCCAGCAGTTTAATCGGAGTCTCCCTAATAGACAATGAGCAGTTCTTC